This T cell receptor beta chain was found in a study of cytomegalovirus exposure and HLA in healthy donors. PCR employed 60 Vbeta and 13 Jbeta primers. Libraries were prepared by immunoSEQ multiplex PCR; TCRdb keeps only in-frame clonotypes and omits some of them. The repertoire holds tens of thousands of clones, with roughly four fifths as singletons. The CDR3 is made up of 14 amino acids. Germline loops: CDR1 SGHVS, CDR2 FQNEAQ. The rearrangement joins TRBV7-8 to TRBJ2-5; 7 bases are shared with TRBD1. The J call is uncertain, as TRBJ2-7 better fits the DNA end. The receptor was isolated from a man under 40 in good health and CMV-seronegative. Sequenced material: PBMCs. The CDR3 sequence is CASSLGTGNYEQYF. In nucleotides, the CDR3 is TGTGCCAGCAGCTTAGGGACAGGAAACTACGAGCAGTACTTC.